This T cell receptor beta chain was obtained from a study of blood T cell repertoires in COVID-19. Germline V gene sequence: CDR1 SGHRS, CDR2 YFSETQ. Trimming shortened V by 0 bases and J by 0 bases, and 15 bases separated the two germline ends. The CDR3 spans 18 residues. Using immunoSEQ multiplex PCR, the repertoire was profiled, and TCRdb retains in-frame clones only, with some absent. The sample lists about 190,000 clones, around 85% occurring once. Sequenced material: peripheral blood. This TCR was recovered from an older man with active or convalescent COVID-19. This chain links TRBV5-1 with TRBJ2-2; tentatively, D is TRBD2 (5 bases). CDR3 nucleotides: TGCGCCAGCAGCTTGGAGTGGTTTGAGGGAGCGAACACCGGGGAGCTGTTTTTT. Residues: CASSLEWFEGANTGELFF.